Listed below are T cell receptor beta chains from one sample, sequenced in a study of blood T cell repertoires in COVID-19. Profiling relied on immunoSEQ multiplex PCR, and the TCRdb table lists in-frame clones only, not all of them. This table holds 240,000 or so clones, roughly 79% found once. Sequencing was done on a sample of peripheral blood. The receptors stem from a woman older than 75 with acute or convalescent COVID-19. Both conserved end residues are part of each CDR3. The D gene is left open where the match is weak. Where a row states a size, it is once, few, many or the class of an expanded clone; other rows omit it.

J gene: TRBJ1-1; D gene: .; clone size: .; V gene: TRBV30; CDR3 DNA: TGTGCCTGGAGTGTATCTTCGACTGCGAACACTGAAGCTTTCTTT; CDR3 protein: CAWSVSSTANTEAFF
J gene: TRBJ2-3; D gene: .; clone size: .; V gene: TRBV27; CDR3 DNA: TGTGCCAGCAGGGCCTGGGGCAGAAACACAGATACGCAGTATTTT; CDR3 protein: CASRAWGRNTDTQYF
J gene: TRBJ1-4; D gene: .; clone size: few; V gene: TRBV19; CDR3 DNA: TGTGCCAGTAGTGCACAGAAGACAGCCAACTGGGAAAAACTGTTTTTT; CDR3 protein: CASSAQKTANWEKLFF
J gene: TRBJ2-1; D gene: .; clone size: once; V gene: TRBV11-1; CDR3 DNA: TGTGCCAGCAGCTTAGCGCGCGTGAACAATGAGCAGTTCTTC; CDR3 protein: CASSLARVNNEQFF
J gene: TRBJ1-4; D gene: TRBD1; clone size: .; V gene: TRBV2; CDR3 DNA: TGTGCCAGCAGTGGACAGGGGAAGCACGAAAAACTGTTTTTT; CDR3 protein: CASSGQGKHEKLFF
J gene: TRBJ2-1; D gene: TRBD2; clone size: .; V gene: TRBV7-2; CDR3 DNA: TGTGCCAGCAGCCTAGCCAGTGTGGGACTAGCGAACGAGCAGTTCTTC; CDR3 protein: CASSLASVGLANEQFF
J gene: TRBJ2-2; D gene: TRBD1; clone size: .; V gene: TRBV5-4; CDR3 DNA: TGTGCCAGCAGCTACCGGGACAGTCACACCGGGGAGCTGTTTTTT; CDR3 protein: CASSYRDSHTGELFF
J gene: TRBJ1-2; D gene: .; clone size: .; V gene: TRBV6-6; CDR3 DNA: TGTGCCAGCAGTGCTCCTGGGGGGGAGCGACAGTATGGCTACACCTTC; CDR3 protein: CASSAPGGERQYGYTF
J gene: TRBJ2-2; D gene: .; clone size: .; V gene: TRBV14; CDR3 DNA: TGTGCCAGCAGCCAAGTTCGGGATACCGGGGAGCTGTTTTTT; CDR3 protein: CASSQVRDTGELFF
J gene: TRBJ1-1; D gene: TRBD1; clone size: .; V gene: TRBV29-1; CDR3 DNA: TGCAGCGTCCAGGGGGCCATTAGCACTGAAGCTTTCTTT; CDR3 protein: CSVQGAISTEAFF
J gene: TRBJ1-3; D gene: .; clone size: .; V gene: TRBV7-2; CDR3 DNA: TGTGCCAGCAGACGAGACAGATCCTCTGGAAACACCATATATTTT; CDR3 protein: CASRRDRSSGNTIYF
J gene: TRBJ1-1; D gene: .; clone size: once; V gene: TRBV9; CDR3 DNA: TGTGCCAGCAGCGTAATGGGGGCCGGGGTGAACACTGAAGCTTTCTTT; CDR3 protein: CASSVMGAGVNTEAFF
J gene: TRBJ2-5; D gene: .; clone size: .; V gene: TRBV2; CDR3 DNA: TGTGCCAGCAGTCCCGCGGCCAACCAAGAGACCCAGTACTTC; CDR3 protein: CASSPAANQETQYF
J gene: TRBJ1-2; D gene: .; clone size: .; V gene: TRBV5-1; CDR3 DNA: TGCGCCAGCAGCTTTGCATCCCGGGATGGCTACACCTTC; CDR3 protein: CASSFASRDGYTF
J gene: TRBJ2-3; D gene: .; clone size: .; V gene: TRBV5-1; CDR3 DNA: TGCGCCAGCAGCTTGGCCTCGGAGACTAGCACAGATACGCAGTATTTT; CDR3 protein: CASSLASETSTDTQYF
J gene: TRBJ2-5; D gene: .; clone size: .; V gene: TRBV7-3; CDR3 DNA: TGTGCCAGCAGCTTGACAGGCACGGAGACCCAGTACTTC; CDR3 protein: CASSLTGTETQYF
J gene: TRBJ1-1; D gene: TRBD1; clone size: .; V gene: TRBV11-1; CDR3 DNA: TGTGCCAGCAGCTCGAGGACAGGGCTTTCTACTGAAGCTTTCTTT; CDR3 protein: CASSSRTGLSTEAFF
J gene: TRBJ1-2; D gene: TRBD1; clone size: .; V gene: TRBV9; CDR3 DNA: TGTGCCAGCAGCACAATCGACAGGGCGCCTGGCTACACCTTC; CDR3 protein: CASSTIDRAPGYTF
J gene: TRBJ2-7; D gene: TRBD1; clone size: .; V gene: TRBV7-9; CDR3 DNA: TGTGCCAGCAGCCCTCCGGGACAGGGGGCGTCCTACGAGCAGTACTTC; CDR3 protein: CASSPPGQGASYEQYF
J gene: TRBJ2-1; D gene: .; clone size: once; V gene: TRBV20-1; CDR3 DNA: TGCAGTGCTAGTGTCTTTCTGAGCTCCTACAATGAGCAGTTCTTC; CDR3 protein: CSASVFLSSYNEQFF
J gene: TRBJ2-1; D gene: TRBD2; clone size: once; V gene: TRBV13; CDR3 DNA: TGTGCCAGCAGCTTATCGGGACTACCTAACAATGAGCAGTTCTTC; CDR3 protein: CASSLSGLPNNEQFF
J gene: TRBJ2-5; D gene: TRBD2; clone size: .; V gene: TRBV5-1; CDR3 DNA: TGCGCCAGCAGCCCCCGTGGGACTAGCGAGAAAGAGACCCAGTACTTC; CDR3 protein: CASSPRGTSEKETQYF
J gene: TRBJ1-1; D gene: .; clone size: .; V gene: TRBV6-5; CDR3 DNA: TGTGCCAGCCGATCAAAGAGGGTGGTGAACACTGAAGCTTTCTTT; CDR3 protein: CASRSKRVVNTEAFF
J gene: TRBJ2-1; D gene: TRBD2; clone size: .; V gene: TRBV6-5; CDR3 DNA: TGTGCCAGCAGAACACTAGCGGGATACAATGAGCAGTTCTTC; CDR3 protein: CASRTLAGYNEQFF
J gene: TRBJ1-4; D gene: .; clone size: .; V gene: TRBV6-5; CDR3 DNA: TGTGCCAGCAGCGAGGGGAAAGGGGGTGGTGAAAAACTGTTTTTT; CDR3 protein: CASSEGKGGGEKLFF
J gene: TRBJ2-7; D gene: .; clone size: .; V gene: TRBV24-1; CDR3 DNA: TGTGCCACCAGTGATCCCGGTAGCGGCGAGCAGTACTTC; CDR3 protein: CATSDPGSGEQYF
J gene: TRBJ2-5; D gene: TRBD2; clone size: .; V gene: TRBV7-8; CDR3 DNA: TGTGCCAGCAGCTTAGCAGGGAATGGACTAGCGGGGGGGCGAGAGACCCAATACTTC; CDR3 protein: CASSLAGNGLAGGRETQYF
J gene: TRBJ1-5; D gene: TRBD1; clone size: few; V gene: TRBV27; CDR3 DNA: TGTGCCAGCAGATCGACAGGGGGCAATCAGCCCCAGCATTTT; CDR3 protein: CASRSTGGNQPQHF
J gene: TRBJ1-5; D gene: TRBD1; clone size: .; V gene: TRBV19; CDR3 DNA: TGTGCCAGTAGTACCCACAGAGGACAGGTGGGCAATCAGCCCCAGCATTTT; CDR3 protein: CASSTHRGQVGNQPQHF
J gene: TRBJ2-2; D gene: TRBD1; clone size: .; V gene: TRBV7-9; CDR3 DNA: TGTGCCAGCAGCCAAACAGGGGGGAACACCGGGGAGCTGTTTTTT; CDR3 protein: CASSQTGGNTGELFF
J gene: TRBJ2-7; D gene: .; clone size: .; V gene: TRBV28; CDR3 DNA: TGTGCCAGCAGTTTCCGTTCCTACGAGCAGTACTTC; CDR3 protein: CASSFRSYEQYF
J gene: TRBJ1-2; D gene: .; clone size: .; V gene: TRBV5-4; CDR3 DNA: TGTGCCAGCAGCTTGGATGAGAACTATGGCTACACCTTC; CDR3 protein: CASSLDENYGYTF
J gene: TRBJ2-1; D gene: .; clone size: few; V gene: TRBV5-1; CDR3 DNA: TGCGCCAGCGAAGGGGGCGGGGATGAGCAGTTCTTC; CDR3 protein: CASEGGGDEQFF
J gene: TRBJ2-3; D gene: .; clone size: .; V gene: TRBV30; CDR3 DNA: TGTGCCTGGAGCGAAGACAGGTTATACACAGATACGCAGTATTTT; CDR3 protein: CAWSEDRLYTDTQYF
J gene: TRBJ2-7; D gene: TRBD1; clone size: .; V gene: TRBV5-1; CDR3 DNA: TGCGCCAGCAGCTTGGAAGGGACAGGGGGGTACGAGCAGTACTTC; CDR3 protein: CASSLEGTGGYEQYF
J gene: TRBJ1-3; D gene: .; clone size: .; V gene: TRBV6-5; CDR3 DNA: TGTGCCAGCAGCCGGGGACTGAGCTCTGGAAACACCATATATTTT; CDR3 protein: CASSRGLSSGNTIYF
J gene: TRBJ2-3; D gene: TRBD2; clone size: few; V gene: TRBV4-3; CDR3 DNA: TGCGCCAGCAGCCAGAAGACTAGCGGGGGGGATACGCAGTATTTT; CDR3 protein: CASSQKTSGGDTQYF
J gene: TRBJ1-1; D gene: .; clone size: .; V gene: TRBV7-3; CDR3 DNA: TGTGCCAGCAGCGCCACCGATTTGCGGACTGAAGCTTTCTTT; CDR3 protein: CASSATDLRTEAFF
J gene: TRBJ2-1; D gene: TRBD2; clone size: .; V gene: TRBV7-7; CDR3 DNA: TGTGCTAGCAGCCCGACTAGCGGGAGGGCCGTGGATGAGCAGTTCTTC; CDR3 protein: CASSPTSGRAVDEQFF
J gene: TRBJ1-6; D gene: .; clone size: .; V gene: TRBV7-6; CDR3 DNA: TGTGCCAGCAGCTTAGACGGACTAGGGCGATCACCCCTCCACTTT; CDR3 protein: CASSLDGLGRSPLHF
J gene: TRBJ1-2; D gene: TRBD1; clone size: once; V gene: TRBV6-5; CDR3 DNA: TGTGCCAGCAGCTACAAGACAGGGAACTACACCTTC; CDR3 protein: CASSYKTGNYTF
J gene: TRBJ2-4; D gene: .; clone size: .; V gene: TRBV11-2; CDR3 DNA: TGTGCCAGCAGCTCGGGAGAGGGAAACATTCAGTACTTC; CDR3 protein: CASSSGEGNIQYF